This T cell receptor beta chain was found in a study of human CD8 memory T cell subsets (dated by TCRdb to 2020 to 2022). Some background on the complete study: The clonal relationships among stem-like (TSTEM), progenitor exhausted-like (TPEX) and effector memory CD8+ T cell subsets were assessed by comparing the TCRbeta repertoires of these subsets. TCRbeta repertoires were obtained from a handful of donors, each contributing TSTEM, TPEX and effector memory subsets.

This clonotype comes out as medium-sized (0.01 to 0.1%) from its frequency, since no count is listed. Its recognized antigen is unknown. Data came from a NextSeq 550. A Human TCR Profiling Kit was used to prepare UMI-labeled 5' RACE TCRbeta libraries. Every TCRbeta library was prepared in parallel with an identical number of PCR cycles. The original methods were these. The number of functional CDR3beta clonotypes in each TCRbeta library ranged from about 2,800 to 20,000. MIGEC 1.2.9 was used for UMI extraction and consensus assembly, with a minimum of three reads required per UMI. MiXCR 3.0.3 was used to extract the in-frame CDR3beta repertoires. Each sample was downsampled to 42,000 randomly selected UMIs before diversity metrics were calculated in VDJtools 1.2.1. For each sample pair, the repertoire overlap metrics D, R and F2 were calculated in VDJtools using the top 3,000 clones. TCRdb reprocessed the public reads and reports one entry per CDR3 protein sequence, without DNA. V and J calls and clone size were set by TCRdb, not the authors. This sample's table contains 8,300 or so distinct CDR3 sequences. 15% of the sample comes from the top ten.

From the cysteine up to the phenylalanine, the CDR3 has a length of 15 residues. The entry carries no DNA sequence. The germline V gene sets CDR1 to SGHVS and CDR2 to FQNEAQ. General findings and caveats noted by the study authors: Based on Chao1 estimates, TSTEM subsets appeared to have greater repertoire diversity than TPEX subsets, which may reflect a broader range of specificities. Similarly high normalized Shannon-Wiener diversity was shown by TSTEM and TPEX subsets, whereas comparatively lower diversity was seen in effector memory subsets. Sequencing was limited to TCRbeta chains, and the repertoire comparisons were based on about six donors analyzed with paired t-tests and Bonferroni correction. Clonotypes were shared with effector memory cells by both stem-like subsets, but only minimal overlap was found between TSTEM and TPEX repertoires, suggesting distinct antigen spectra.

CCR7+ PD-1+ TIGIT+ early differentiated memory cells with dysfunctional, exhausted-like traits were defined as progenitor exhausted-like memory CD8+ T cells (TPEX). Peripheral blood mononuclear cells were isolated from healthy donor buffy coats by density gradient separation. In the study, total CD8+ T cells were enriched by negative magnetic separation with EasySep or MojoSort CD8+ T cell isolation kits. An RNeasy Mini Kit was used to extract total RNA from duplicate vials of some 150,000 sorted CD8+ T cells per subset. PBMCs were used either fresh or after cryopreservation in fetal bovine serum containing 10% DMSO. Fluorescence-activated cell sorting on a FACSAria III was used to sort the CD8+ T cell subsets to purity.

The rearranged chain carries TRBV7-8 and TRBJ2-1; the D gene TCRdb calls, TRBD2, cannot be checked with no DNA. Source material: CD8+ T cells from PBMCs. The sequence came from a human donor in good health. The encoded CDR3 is CASSLRLAGDNEQFF.